A selection of T cell receptor beta chains follows, all from one sample in a study of T cells in Graves' hyperthyroidism and ophthalmopathy. TCRdb ran MiXCR on the multiplex PCR reads and lists one entry per CDR3 protein. The profile shows 540,000 or so distinct CDR3 sequences, about 43% of them singletons. The sample comprised peripheral blood or thyroid tissue (not recorded which). Receptors were obtained from an adult woman with Graves' disease, either hyperthyroidism or ophthalmopathy (not recorded which). Each CDR3 is given with its conserved first and last residue.

j_call | v_call | cdr3_aa
TRBJ2-2 | TRBV7-6 | CASSPSGGYATGELFF
TRBJ2-5 | TRBV7-2 | CASSLRMGSSQETQYF
TRBJ2-5 | TRBV15 | CATSLGGAGETQYF
TRBJ1-1 | TRBV29-1 | CSVDLGVTEAFF
TRBJ1-4 | TRBV5-1 | CARLWTGGLRTNEKLFF
TRBJ1-5 | TRBV7-9 | CASSRSGIQTQHF
TRBJ2-7 | TRBV7-9 | CASSEGTGYREQYF
TRBJ1-2 | TRBV30 | CAWSVSYGYTF
TRBJ1-2 | TRBV7-9 | CASSSRRAGVGYGYTF
TRBJ2-7 | TRBV24-1 | CATSDFHGGAYEQYF
TRBJ2-2 | TRBV29-1 | CSFTSSGSSNPGELFF
TRBJ2-7 | TRBV15 | CATSRAGQAYEQYF
TRBJ2-7 | TRBV19 | CASSSGGLSEQYF